This TCR beta chain was sequenced in a study of cytomegalovirus exposure and HLA in healthy donors. Overall study: Early released data comprised about 90 million unique TCRs from HLA-typed donors.

This CDR3 has 14 residues. CDR1 is WSHSY, CDR2 SAAADI, per germline. Trimming cost V 3 bases and J 8 bases, with 16 bases left between them. It was with 60 Vbeta and 13 Jbeta primers that the PCR ran. Measured with immunoSEQ multiplex PCR; TCRdb has only the in-frame clones, and not every one. The sample includes 140,000 to 150,000 clones, about 75% of them seen just once. Sequencing was performed on PBMCs. This clonotype originated in a woman aged 25 to 39 in good health and CMV-seronegative. The rearrangement joins TRBV10-2 to TRBJ1-2, with D possibly matching TRBD1 (5 bases). Here the CDR3 reads CASSDLRTFGGYTF. Written as DNA, the CDR3 is TGCGCCAGCAGTGACCTCAGGACATTTGGGGGCTACACCTTC.